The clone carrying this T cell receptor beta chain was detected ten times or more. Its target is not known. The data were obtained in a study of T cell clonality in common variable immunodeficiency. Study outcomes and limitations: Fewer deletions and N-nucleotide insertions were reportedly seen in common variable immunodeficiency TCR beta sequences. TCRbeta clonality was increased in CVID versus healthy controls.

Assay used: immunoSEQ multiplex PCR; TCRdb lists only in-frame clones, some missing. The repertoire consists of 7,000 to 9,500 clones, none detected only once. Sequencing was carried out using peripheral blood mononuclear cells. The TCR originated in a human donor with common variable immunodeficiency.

The sequenced part of the CDR3 DNA is TGCGCCAGCAGCCAAGCGAGGACAGGCCCAAATTCACCC. It specifies CASSQARTGPNSP. The whole CDR3 protein is CASSQARTGPNSPLHF. The gene calls are TRBV4-1 and TRBJ1-6; 7 bases are a match to TRBD1. The CDR3 end lies 3 residues beyond the end of the read and is filled in from the germline J gene. CDR3 size: 16 residues. The junction had 7 bases not matched to a gene; V was cut back by 1 base and J by 7 bases. Germline values: CDR1 MGHRA, CDR2 YSYEKL.